This T cell receptor beta chain was profiled in a study of blood T cells in healthy people across ages (dated by TCRdb to 2014 to 2015). At the level of the whole study: In model experiments, roughly one uniquely barcoded TCR beta cDNA molecule per two T cells was captured by template switching. The study measured age-related changes in TCR beta repertoire diversity using deep sequencing normalized with unique cDNA molecular identifiers. The donors were split into four age groups: young (average 16 years), middle-aged (around 37), aged (about 56) and long-lived (roughly 88). To avoid experimental bias, donors of different ages were spread randomly across the sequencing lanes. Two additional independent replicas of 1 million unique cDNA reads from the same blood draw were analyzed for two donors (one aged 18 to 29 and one aged 80 or older).

The study at large found these results: Total diversity estimates from one million sequenced T cells were considered lower bounds and underestimates. Compared with the aged group, the long-lived group had more naive CD4+ T cells, fewer expanded clones and increased TCR diversity, a pattern suggesting age selection. As age increased, observed TCR beta diversity per million T cells dropped in a roughly linear way, and a significant reduction was already evident by age 40. The percentage of naive T cells measured by flow cytometry correlated strongly with observed TCR beta diversity. Because the CMV infection status of the donors was unknown, age-related changes in expanded clonotypes may potentially have been confounded. Conclusive comparison of naive and antigen-experienced compartments was prevented by the profiling of bulk unsorted PBMCs.

Library generation was performed with 5' RACE. TCRdb shows the sequencer as Illumina HiSeq 2500. A second PCR of roughly 6 to 11 cycles was run with a J-beta primer mix and a sample-barcoded 5' primer. A unique molecular identifier was introduced onto each TCR beta cDNA molecule by a template-switch 5' adaptor carrying 12 random nucleotides. At least 2.5 million CDR3-containing paired-end reads were obtained from each sample. All of the RNA was converted into first-strand cDNA using the Mint cDNA synthesis kit, with a TRBC-specific oligonucleotide serving as the primer. Following uracil-DNA glycosylase treatment, all cDNA underwent a first 18-cycle PCR with the universal primers M1SS and BC2_uni_R. The authors' pipeline ran thus. For normalization, 1 million high-quality reads were randomly selected from each sample, with every read carrying a distinct molecular identifier. Reads with shared molecular identifiers were discarded instead of being binned into consensus sequences. MiTCR, run with a Q25 quality threshold and the strictest error-elimination algorithm, handled CDR3 identification, clonotype clustering and error correction. A nonparametric unseen species model with Euler transformation was used to estimate lower-bound total TCR beta diversity. TCRdb handled the public reads itself, with Q25 trimming in fastp and clone calling in MiXCR, and kept productive beta chains. Rows with one shared CDR3 protein collapse into an entry with the most common genes and DNA. TCRdb, not the authors, supplied the V and J calls. The sample table records about 1.4 million distinct CDR3 sequences; roughly 59% of these occur just once. The ten largest make up more than 6% of the sample.

Via the germline V gene, CDR1 is MNHNS and CDR2 SASEGT. From the cysteine up to the phenylalanine, the CDR3 has a length of 15 residues. Only the CDR3 portion is preserved as DNA: 45 bases, with reading frame beginning at the first base. V has 3 bases trimmed and J has 7 bases trimmed; junction bases matching no gene number 8. Concerning this clonotype itself: Its antigen specificity is not known. Base qualities were left out, and no much larger clone turns up one base away.

Systemically healthy Caucasian individuals from Russia, around 38 in total and aged about 6 to 100 years, were included as donors. Around 9.8 milliliters of peripheral blood were collected from each donor into EDTA-treated Vacutainer tubes. Ficoll-Paque density-gradient centrifugation was used to isolate PBMCs, with at least 6.5 million per sample. Trizol reagent was used to extract total RNA from PBMCs, with at least 5.5 micrograms per sample. For every donor, flow cytometry on a PBMC aliquot measured the percentage of naive CD45RAhigh/CD27high T cells. Sequencing was carried out using blood. This receptor was obtained from a man aged 18 to 30 in good health. Recombination linked TRBV6-1 to TRBJ1-4, and TRBD1 aligns with 7 junction nucleotides. The nucleotides are TGTGCCAGCAGTGACCGAGGGGGCGAAGGTGAAAAACTGTTTTTT. Translated, it reads CASSDRGGEGEKLFF.